One and the same sample provided the 30 T cell receptor beta chains below, sequenced in a study of blood T cell repertoires in COVID-19. Generated by immunoSEQ multiplex PCR, the TCRdb table keeps only in-frame clones and is missing some. The repertoire has hundreds of thousands of clones, about 86% of them found once; the top ten carry about 3.8%. The sequencing input was PBMCs or T cells enriched from blood (not recorded which). These receptors were obtained from a woman in her thirties or forties with acute COVID-19.

V is TRBV18 and J is TRBJ2-5; the match to TRBD1 covers 8 bases. After removal of 0 bases from V and 5 bases from J, the junction contained 8 bases not matched to a gene. Germline lookup yields CDR1 KGHSH and CDR2 LQKENI. The CDR3 has 16 amino acids. The CDR3 protein is CASSPPPGGIGETQYF. Here the CDR3 DNA reads TGTGCCAGCTCACCACCCCCAGGGGGCATAGGGGAGACCCAGTACTTC.

The rearrangement uses TRBV28 and TRBJ1-5, with 8 bases identical to TRBD1. From germline, CDR1 is MDHEN and CDR2 SYDVKM. This CDR3 has 15 amino acids. V gave up 4 bases and J gave up 4 bases; unmatched junction bases: 6. The CDR3 DNA sequence: TGTGCCAGCAGTTACTCGGACAGGGAGAATCAGCCCCAGCATTTT. Its translation: CASSYSDRENQPQHF.

The rearrangement uses TRBV4-1 and TRBJ1-2, with 8 bases that match TRBD1. The CDR3 has 14 residues. CDR1 and CDR2 (germline): MGHRA, YSYEKL. J was trimmed by 7 bases and V by 5 bases; bases with no gene match: 9. CDR3 residues: CASSTPGGGAGYTF. CDR3 nucleotide sequence: TGCGCCAGCAGCACCCCAGGGGGCGGGGCTGGCTACACCTTC.

The table lists this clone with a count of one. The rearrangement links TRBV2 to TRBJ1-1; D is ambiguous. Per the germline V gene, CDR1 is SNHLY and CDR2 is FYNNEI. There are 12 residues in the CDR3. The V end was cut by 6 bases, the J end by 1 base, with 6 bases between. The CDR3 nucleotides are TGTGCCAGCAGCACGGGGAACACTGAAGCTTTCTTT. It translates to CASSTGNTEAFF. The whole variable domain, filled in from reference TRBV2 and TRBJ1-1, reads EPEVTQTPSHQVTQMGQEVILRCVPISNHLYFYWYRQILGQKVEFLVSFYNNEISEKSEIFDDQFSVERPDGSNFTLKIRSTKLEDSAMYFCASSTGNTEAFFGQGTRLTVV.

This clone was seen only once. V gene TRBV30 combines with J gene TRBJ2-3; a weak D match, TRBD2 (6 bases). Trimming took 2 bases from V and 4 from J, leaving 13 bases between them. The germline CDR1 and CDR2 sequences are GTSNPN and SVGIG (reference sequence). The CDR3 sequence is 14 residues long. The CDR3 DNA reads TGTGCCTGGAGTAGGGAGGTCGGGTCAGATACGCAGTATTTT. Translated, it gives CAWSREVGSDTQYF. The whole variable domain, remainder taken from reference TRBV30 and TRBJ2-3, is SQTIHQWPATLVQPVGSPLSLECTVEGTSNPNLYWYRQAAGRGLQLLFYSVGIGQISSEVPQNLSASRPQDRQFILSSKKLLLSDSGFYLCAWSREVGSDTQYFGPGTRLTVL.

Only a few counts were recorded for this clone. The J gene is TRBJ2-1, the V gene TRBV7-3, with 10 bases fitting TRBD2. Germline V gene sequence: CDR1 SGHTA, CDR2 FQGTGA. Trimming took 2 bases from V and 9 from J; bases not matched to a gene: 7. The CDR3 contains 15 residues. The CDR3 DNA reads TGTGCCAGCAGCTTAGGGCTAGCGGGAGCTATTGAGCAGTTCTTC. It specifies CASSLGLAGAIEQFF.

The chain recombines TRBV18 with TRBJ2-7; maybe TRBD1 (6 bases). The CDR3 totals 15 residues. The ends were cut back, 0 bases at V and 0 bases at J, with 9 bases in the middle. Germline V lookup: CDR1 KGHSH, CDR2 LQKENI. CDR3 sequence reads: CASSPPDRSSYEQYF. CDR3 bases: TGTGCCAGCTCACCACCAGACAGGAGCTCCTACGAGCAGTACTTC. The complete variable domain, with remaining parts taken from reference TRBV18 and TRBJ2-7, reads NAGVMQNPRHLVRRRGQEARLRCSPMKGHSHVYWYRQLPEEGLKFMVYLQKENIIDESGMPKERFSAEFPKEGPSILRIQQVVRGDSAAYFCASSPPDRSSYEQYFGPGTRLTVT.

The rearrangement links TRBV30 to TRBJ1-3; no clear D. The ends were cut back, 4 bases at V and 4 bases at J, with 5 bases in the middle. Germline lookup yields CDR1 GTSNPN and CDR2 SVGIG (reference sequence). CDR3 size: 11 residues. Here the CDR3 reads CAWNSGNTIYF. CDR3 nucleotide sequence: TGTGCCTGGAACTCGGGAAACACCATATATTTT.

In this sample, this clone turned up once. V and J are TRBV9 and TRBJ1-5; TRBD1 is a possible D gene (6 bases). Trimming pared 2 bases from V and 7 bases from J, leaving 16 bases between. There are 15 residues in the CDR3. Germline values: CDR1 SGDLS, CDR2 YYNGEE. For the CDR3, the DNA is TGTGCCAGCAGCGTTTCCTCAGGGGATGCGCAGCCCCAGCATTTT. This sequence encodes CASSVSSGDAQPQHF.

V is TRBV27 and J is TRBJ1-5; 7 bases line up with TRBD1. This CDR3 region has 14 residues. CDR1 and CDR2 (germline): MNHEY, SMNVEV (reference sequence). V shed 5 bases, J shed 5 bases, and the junction held 6 bases outside the gene matches. CDR3 sequence reads: CASSPTGTYQPQHF. In DNA form, the CDR3 reads TGTGCCAGCAGTCCGACAGGGACGTATCAGCCCCAGCATTTT.

The chain links TRBV11-3 to TRBJ2-7; weak D call: TRBD2 (5 bases). V shed 2 bases and J shed 4 bases, with 15 bases lying between them. Germline assignment: CDR1 SGHNT and CDR2 YENEEA. The CDR3 sequence is 15 residues long. The CDR3 sequence is CASSLTGVASYEQYF. In DNA, the CDR3 is TGTGCCAGCAGCTTAACCGGGGTAGCGAGTTACGAGCAGTACTTC.

This chain uses TRBV7-9 with TRBJ1-2; tentatively, D is TRBD1 (5 bases). Germline V CDR1 and CDR2: SEHNR, FQNEAQ (reference sequence). The CDR3 has 13 amino acids. Trimming stripped 3 bases from V and 7 bases from J, with 12 bases between. This CDR3 is CASSLEGYGGYTF. DNA for the CDR3: TGTGCCAGCAGCTTGGAGGGGTATGGTGGCTACACCTTC.

The J gene is TRBJ2-1, the V gene TRBV27; 10 bases agree with TRBD2. Germline CDR1 MNHEY, CDR2 SMNVEV (reference sequence). With 5 bases clipped from V and 12 bases from J, the junction kept 13 bases outside the gene matches. This CDR3 is built from 15 residues. DNA of the CDR3: TGTGCCAGCAGTCCCGGACTAGCGGACCCGTTAGGGCAGTTCTTC. The encoded protein is CASSPGLADPLGQFF.

A single count supports this clone. This chain uses TRBV29-1 with TRBJ2-1, with D unclear. CDR3 size: 14 residues. V was cut by 2 bases and J by 1 base, with 9 bases left in between. Per germline, CDR1 SQVTM and CDR2 ANQGSEA. In DNA, the CDR3 is TGCAGCGTTGAACTCGGGTCTTCCTACAATGAGCAGTTCTTC. Its translation is CSVELGSSYNEQFF.

The rearrangement links TRBV27 to TRBJ1-6; D unresolved. V lost 5 bases to trimming and J lost 6 bases, with 8 bases between them. Germline assignment: CDR1 MNHEY and CDR2 SMNVEV (reference sequence). The CDR3 spans 13 residues. The CDR3: CASSRLTNSPLHF. CDR3 DNA sequence: TGTGCCAGCAGTCGTCTAACTAATTCACCCCTCCACTTT.

The chain joins TRBV1 to TRBJ1-5; TRBD1 is the table's D call and was not checked against the DNA. TRBV1 is described as a pseudogene. The CDR3 has 15 amino acids. The CDR3, as DNA: TGCACCAGCAGTCCAAGACAGTGGGGGCGGGAGCCCCAGCATTTT. It translates to CTSSPRQWGREPQHF.

The gene calls are TRBV9 and TRBJ2-7, with 9 bases identical to TRBD1. CDR3 length equals 16 residues. Per germline, CDR1 SGDLS and CDR2 YYNGEE. With V trimmed by 0 bases and J by 2 bases, 6 bases remained unmatched. The CDR3 protein is CASSVGTGQGTYEQYF. The CDR3 nucleotides read TGTGCCAGCAGCGTAGGTACCGGACAGGGGACCTACGAGCAGTACTTC.

The chain combines TRBV10-3 with TRBJ2-1; D is perhaps TRBD2 (6 bases). This CDR3 has 12 residues. Germline V gene lookup returns CDR1 ENHRY and CDR2 SYGVKD. The V gene lost 10 bases and the J gene lost 8 bases, with 15 bases spanning the gap. CDR3 amino acids: CATGSTGDEQFF. Here the CDR3 DNA reads TGTGCCACAGGCAGCACGGGGGATGAGCAGTTCTTC.

In this sample, this clone turned up a few times. This chain uses TRBV6-5 with TRBJ1-2; D is uncertain. The germline CDR1 and CDR2 sequences are MNHEY and SVGAGI. V was shortened by 6 bases and J by 6 bases, with 11 bases between the two germline ends. CDR3 length: 12 amino acids. The CDR3 reads CASRYATNGYTF. DNA for the CDR3: TGTGCCAGCAGATACGCTACTAATGGCTACACCTTC.

This clone was recorded at least ten times. The rearrangement uses TRBV5-5 and TRBJ1-6; no reliable D call. Germline CDR1 reads SGHKS; CDR2 reads YYEKEE (reference sequence). CDR3 size: 16 residues. V gave up 4 bases and J gave up 5 bases, with 16 bases separating them. The CDR3 DNA is TGTGCCAGCAGCCTGGCCGGTGTGGAGAATAATTCACCCCTCCACTTT. Translation gives CASSLAGVENNSPLHF.

This clone was found a few times. The chain links TRBV3-1 (or the pseudogene TRBV3-2) to TRBJ2-7, with TRBD2 as a possible D gene (6 bases). CDR1 is LGHDT and CDR2 is YNNKEL in the germline V gene (reference sequence). V was pared by 6 bases and J by 2 bases, with 17 bases between. The CDR3 has 15 residues. The CDR3 protein is CASSREIGSPYEQYF. Here the CDR3 DNA reads TGTGCCAGCAGTCGGGAGATCGGTTCACCCTACGAGCAGTACTTC.

J is TRBJ2-7 and V is TRBV6-6; TRBD1 agrees at 7 bases. V lost 0 bases and J lost 5; bases outside the gene matches: 10. Looked up from germline, CDR1 is MNHNY and CDR2 is SVGAGI (reference sequence). The CDR3 is 16 amino acids. The CDR3, as DNA: TGTGCCAGCAGTTACTCAATGACAGGGCCTGAGAACGAGCAGTACTTC. It is translated as CASSYSMTGPENEQYF.

V usage is TRBV25-1 and J usage is TRBJ1-1, with 8 nucleotides matching TRBD1. This CDR3 has 13 amino acids. Per the germline V gene, CDR1 is MGHDK and CDR2 is SYGVNS. V shed 7 bases and J 5 bases; nucleotides not matched to a gene: 6. The CDR3 DNA reads as TGTGCCAGCAAACAGGGGGTTCATACTGAAGCTTTCTTT. Protein sequence: CASKQGVHTEAFF.

V is TRBV28 and J is TRBJ1-5, with 7 positions matching TRBD1. The CDR3 runs 14 residues. Germline assignment: CDR1 MDHEN and CDR2 SYDVKM. After removal of 3 bases from V and 3 bases from J, the junction contained 2 bases not matched to a gene. CDR3 amino acids: CASSFGQANQPQHF. Written as DNA, the CDR3 is TGTGCCAGCAGTTTCGGACAGGCCAATCAGCCCCAGCATTTT.

DNA of the CDR3: TGTGCCATCAGTGACGCAGGGTCCGGTAATTCACCCCTCCACTTT. Translation gives CAISDAGSGNSPLHF. V is TRBV10-3 and J is TRBJ1-6; TRBD1 is a possible D gene (5 bases). V was trimmed by 3 bases and J by 6 bases, leaving 12 bases between them. This CDR3 has 15 amino acids. CDR1 ENHRY and CDR2 SYGVKD come from the germline V gene.

The chain is built from TRBV30 and TRBJ2-3; possibly TRBD2 for D (6 bases). The V end lost 3 bases, the J end lost 1 base, and 8 bases lay between the germline ends. From germline, CDR1 is GTSNPN and CDR2 SVGIG (reference sequence). CDR3 size: 13 residues. CDR3 coding DNA: TGTGCCTGGAGCGGGGGTGGCACAGATACGCAGTATTTT. This codes for CAWSGGGTDTQYF.

This clone is a singleton in its sample. The chain recombines TRBV25-1 with TRBJ2-2, with 10 bases aligning to TRBD2. The trim removed 6 bases at V and 4 bases at J, leaving 5 bases unmatched. Germline CDR1 reads MGHDK; CDR2 reads SYGVNS. CDR3 length: 15 residues. In DNA, the CDR3 is TGTGCCAGCAGCCTAGCGGGAGAGGGCACCGGGGAGCTGTTTTTT. The encoded protein is CASSLAGEGTGELFF.

The V and J genes are TRBV24-1 and TRBJ2-3; D perhaps matches TRBD2 (5 bases). This CDR3 contains 12 residues. Trimming removed 7 bases from V and 9 bases from J, with 13 bases in between. Germline lookup yields CDR1 KGHDR and CDR2 SFDVKD. CDR3 bases: TGTGCCACCAGCACTAGATCCTGGACGCAGTATTTT. Residues: CATSTRSWTQYF.

The chain combines TRBV9 with TRBJ2-1; 7 positions match TRBD2. V was clipped by 0 bases and J by 5 bases; unmatched bases: 8. Germline-derived CDR1 and CDR2 are SGDLS and YYNGEE. This CDR3 region has 16 residues. CDR3 nucleotides: TGTGCCAGCAGCGTAGGTCTCCTGGCGGGAGACAATGAGCAGTTCTTC. Translated, it gives CASSVGLLAGDNEQFF.

V and J are TRBV28 and TRBJ2-2; 16 positions agree with TRBD2. The germline V gene encodes CDR1 MDHEN and CDR2 SYDVKM. This CDR3 is built from 20 residues. The J segment lost 5 bases and the V segment lost 7 bases, leaving 16 bases of the junction unmatched. CDR3 in DNA: TGTGCCAGCATCCTGGGACTAGCGGGAGGGTGGGGAAAACGGACCGGGGAGCTGTTTTTT. Amino acid sequence: CASILGLAGGWGKRTGELFF.